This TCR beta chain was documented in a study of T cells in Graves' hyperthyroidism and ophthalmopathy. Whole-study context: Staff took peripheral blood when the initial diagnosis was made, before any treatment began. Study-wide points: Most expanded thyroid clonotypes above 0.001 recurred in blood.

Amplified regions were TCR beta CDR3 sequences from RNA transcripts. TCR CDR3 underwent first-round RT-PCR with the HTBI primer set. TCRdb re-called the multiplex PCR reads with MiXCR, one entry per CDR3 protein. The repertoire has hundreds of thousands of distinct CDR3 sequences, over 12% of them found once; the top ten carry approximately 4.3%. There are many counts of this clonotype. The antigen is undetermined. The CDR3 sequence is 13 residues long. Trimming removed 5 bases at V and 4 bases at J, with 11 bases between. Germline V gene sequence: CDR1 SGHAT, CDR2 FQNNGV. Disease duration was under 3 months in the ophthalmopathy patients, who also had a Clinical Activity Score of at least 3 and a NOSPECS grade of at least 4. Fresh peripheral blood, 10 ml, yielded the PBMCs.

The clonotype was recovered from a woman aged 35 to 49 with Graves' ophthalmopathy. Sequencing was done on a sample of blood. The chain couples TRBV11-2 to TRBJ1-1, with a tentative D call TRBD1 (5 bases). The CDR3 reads CASSKGHSTEAFF. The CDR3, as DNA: TGTGCCAGCAGCAAAGGACACTCCACTGAAGCTTTCTTT.